This T cell receptor (beta chain) was documented in a study of T-cell memory formation after mild COVID-19. Findings and caveats of the study: The pre-infection memory compartment contained some responding clones, suggesting cross-reactive memory joined.

Germline V gene data show CDR1 as SEHNR and CDR2 as FQNEAQ (reference sequence). There are 18 residues in the CDR3. V shed 3 bases and J 2 bases; nucleotides not matched to a gene: 15. The authors produced TCR alpha and TCR beta cDNA libraries with sample barcodes and UMIs by 5'RACE using constant-segment primers. TCRdb independently ran MiXCR on the 5' RACE reads; one entry per CDR3 protein. The sample includes about 560,000 distinct CDR3 sequences, about a fifth of them seen just once. Comments on this clonotype: No antigen is known for it.

The clonotype was recovered from an adult woman who had mild COVID-19 (a few samples of this study predate the infection). Cell type and time point are not known. Sequenced material: PBMCs or a T cell subset sorted from them (not recorded which). The V gene is TRBV7-9, the J gene TRBJ2-5, with TRBD2 matching over 7 bases. The CDR3 coding sequence is TGTGCCAGCAGCTTGGGGCTTCGGGGGGAGACTCCACAAGAGACCCAGTACTTC. Protein sequence: CASSLGLRGETPQETQYF.